This is a list of T cell receptor beta chains from one sample in a study of Graves' ophthalmopathy and Graves' hyperthyroidism. TCRdb re-derived calls from the multiplex PCR reads in MiXCR, one entry per CDR3 protein. The profile shows around 1.1 million distinct CDR3 sequences, about 40% of them singletons. Sequenced input: peripheral blood or thyroid tissue (not recorded which). The receptors shown here come from an adult man with Graves' hyperthyroidism. The CDR3 runs from the conserved cysteine through the conserved F or W. A D gene is named only where the DNA matches it firmly. Not all rows give a size; the values are once, few, many and, for expanded clones, a class.

>.|TRBV5-1|TRBJ1-2|TRBD1
TGCGCCAGCAGCTTGGCCACCGGGACAGGGGGCTATGGCTACACCTTC
CASSLATGTGGYGYTF
>few|TRBV5-1|TRBJ2-5|TRBD2
TGCGCCAGCAGCTTTGGCGGGGGGGCCGGAGAGACCCAGTACTTC
CASSFGGGAGETQYF
>.|TRBV10-3|TRBJ2-7|TRBD2
TGTGCCATCAGTGAGTGGGTAGCGGGAGCCTACGAGCAGTACTTC
CAISEWVAGAYEQYF
>few|TRBV7-8|TRBJ2-7|.
TGTGCCTGTAGGCAGGGGCCCTACGAGCAGTACTTC
CACRQGPYEQYF
>.|TRBV12-3/TRBV12-4|TRBJ1-4|.
TGTGCCAGCAGTTTAATGGAGACAACTAATGAAAAACTGTTTTTT
CASSLMETTNEKLFF
>.|TRBV20-1|TRBJ2-5|TRBD1
TGCAGTGCTACCGGGACAGGCTCCGGGACCCAGTACTTC
CSATGTGSGTQYF
>once|TRBV4-1|TRBJ2-7|TRBD1
TGCGCCAGCAGCCGAAAAGGCTTACAGGGGATGTCCCCTAGGGAGCAGTACTTC
CASSRKGLQGMSPREQYF
>.|TRBV11-2|TRBJ2-5|.
TGTGCCAGCAGCCCCAGGGGAAGTCAGCAGTACTTC
CASSPRGSQQYF
>few|TRBV4-3|TRBJ2-7|.
TGCGCCAGCAGCCAAGATCCGGGGGGCCCTGCTTACGAGCAGTACTTC
CASSQDPGGPAYEQYF
>many|TRBV7-9|TRBJ2-7|TRBD1
TGTGCCAGCAGCCCGACAGGGGGGGGTTACGAGCAGTACTTC
CASSPTGGGYEQYF
>many|TRBV14|TRBJ1-4|.
TGTGCCAGCAGCCAGATCGGCCCTAATGAAAAACTGTTTTTT
CASSQIGPNEKLFF
>many|TRBV20-1|TRBJ2-7|.
TGCAGTGCTAGGCCCCGGGACCGAAGCTCCTACGAGCAGTACTTC
CSARPRDRSSYEQYF
>few|TRBV15|TRBJ1-2|.
TGTGCCACCAGCACAGGGATTATTCGGCATGGCTACACCTTC
CATSTGIIRHGYTF
>few|TRBV3-1|TRBJ2-7|.
TGTGCCAGCAGCCCGGACTCGTGGCTCGGCGAGCAGTACTTC
CASSPDSWLGEQYF
>.|TRBV19|TRBJ1-1|.
TGTGCTAGTAAGGAGGGTGGGTGGGACACTGAAGCTTTCTTT
CASKEGGWDTEAFF
>few|TRBV29-1|TRBJ2-2|.
TGCAGCGTAGAGGAAACGGCCGGGGAGCTGTTTTTT
CSVEETAGELFF
>few|TRBV27|TRBJ2-2|.
TGTGCCAGCAGTTTACGCACATCCGGGGAGCTGTTTTTT
CASSLRTSGELFF
>few|TRBV6-5|TRBJ2-7|.
TGTGCCAGCAGTACTAGCATCTACGAGCAGTACTTC
CASSTSIYEQYF
>.|TRBV6-5|TRBJ1-3|TRBD1
TGTGCCAGCAGCCGCGGGACAGGCGCAGGAAACACCATATATTTT
CASSRGTGAGNTIYF
>.|TRBV19|TRBJ2-7|TRBD1
TGTGCCAGTAGTATAGCACAGGGGTACTACGAGCAGTACTTC
CASSIAQGYYEQYF
>.|TRBV19|TRBJ2-5|TRBD2
TGTGCCAGTACACAGGGACTAGCGGGAAGAGAGACCCAGTACTTC
CASTQGLAGRETQYF
>many|TRBV6-2/TRBV6-3|TRBJ1-5|.
TGTGCCAGCAATGGGGTGGGGCAGAATCAGCCCCAGCATTTT
CASNGVGQNQPQHF
>.|TRBV19|TRBJ1-5|.
TGTGCCAGTAGTGGGTACGTGGGCAATCAGCCCCAGCATTTT
CASSGYVGNQPQHF
>few|TRBV20-1|TRBJ1-1|.
TGCAGTGCTACCGAGGGGGGGGGACTGAACACTGAAGCTTTCTTT
CSATEGGGLNTEAFF
>few|TRBV4-3|TRBJ1-5|.
TGCGCCAGCAGTCCTGACGAGTTTCAGCCCCAGCATTTT
CASSPDEFQPQHF
>.|TRBV7-3|TRBJ2-2|.
TGTGCCAGCAGCTTACCCTCAGGACAGCCGAACACCGGGGAGCTGTTTTTT
CASSLPSGQPNTGELFF
>.|TRBV5-1|TRBJ2-6|TRBD1
TGCGCCAGCAGCTTGGCAACAGGGGGCGGTAGGCGGGCCAACGTCCTGACTTTC
CASSLATGGGRRANVLTF
>many|TRBV10-3|TRBJ1-1|.
TGTGCCATCAGTGAGTACCAGCTAAACACTGAAGCTTTCTTT
CAISEYQLNTEAFF
>.|TRBV5-1|TRBJ2-7|.
TGCGCCAGCAGCTTGTTTGGGCAGGTCTCCTACGAGCAGTACTTC
CASSLFGQVSYEQYF
>many|TRBV5-1|TRBJ2-5|.
TGTGCCAGCAGCTTGACACCCCAAGAGACCCAGTACTTC
CASSLTPQETQYF
>few|TRBV20-1|TRBJ2-5|TRBD1
TGCAGTGCTATGGACAGGGGGAGGGAGACCCAGTACTTC
CSAMDRGRETQYF
>.|TRBV20-1|TRBJ1-2|.
TGCAGTGCTGGCCCGGACACTAACTATGGCTACACCTTC
CSAGPDTNYGYTF
>.|TRBV5-1|TRBJ2-7|.
TGCGCCAGCAGGTGGAGGGGGGGCGCCTACGAGCAGTACTTC
CASRWRGGAYEQYF
>.|TRBV28|TRBJ2-7|.
TGTGCCAGCAAAGGACAGTTCTTCGCCGAGCAGTACTTC
CASKGQFFAEQYF
>once|TRBV7-9|TRBJ2-5|TRBD2
TGTGCCAGCAGCCAAACCCGGGGGGGCCGAGAGACCCAGTACTTC
CASSQTRGGRETQYF
>many|TRBV7-8|TRBJ2-7|TRBD2
TGTGCCAGCAGATCCACTAGCGCGGGCTCCTACGAGCAGTACTTC
CASRSTSAGSYEQYF
>few|TRBV4-2|TRBJ2-7|.
TGTGCCAGCAGCCCAGGGTGGGGGAGCTACGAGCAGTACTTC
CASSPGWGSYEQYF
>.|TRBV27|TRBJ2-5|.
TGTGCCAGCAGCCCCTGGGAGGGGGGGGACAGACAAGAGACCCAGTACTTC
CASSPWEGGDRQETQYF
>many|TRBV9|TRBJ1-6|TRBD1
TGTGCCAGCAGCCAAGACAGGGTGGGGAATTCACCCCTCCACTTT
CASSQDRVGNSPLHF
>many|TRBV5-8|TRBJ2-2|.
TGTGCCAGCAGCTTGGGGAAAAACAGTGGCACCGGGGAGCTGTTTTTT
CASSLGKNSGTGELFF
>many|TRBV5-1|TRBJ2-7|TRBD1
TGCGCCAGCAGCTTATCCGGGACAGGACTCTACGAGCAGTACTTC
CASSLSGTGLYEQYF
>many|TRBV24-1|TRBJ2-5|.
TGTGCCACCAGTACGGGGGCGCCAGAGACCCAGTACTTC
CATSTGAPETQYF
>.|TRBV28|TRBJ1-2|TRBD1
TGTGCCAGCAGTAAGACAGGGGTGTATGGCTACACCTTC
CASSKTGVYGYTF
>.|TRBV10-3|TRBJ1-6|.
TGTGCCAGCAGTGCGGGAGTCTCCTATAATTCACCCCTCCACTTT
CASSAGVSYNSPLHF
>.|TRBV19|TRBJ1-4|TRBD1
TGTGCCAGTAGTATAGCGGGACAGGGATATGAAAAACTGTTTTTT
CASSIAGQGYEKLFF
>.|TRBV10-3|TRBJ2-5|.
TGTGCCATTAACAGGACACAAGAGACCCAGTACTTC
CAINRTQETQYF
>.|TRBV9|TRBJ2-7|TRBD2
TGTGCCAGCAGCGTAGGGACTAGCGGGGTCTCCTACGAGCAGTACTTC
CASSVGTSGVSYEQYF
>many|TRBV5-6|TRBJ1-5|TRBD1
TGTGCCAGCAGCCCCTGGGACAGGGTGACCAATCAGCCCCAGCATTTT
CASSPWDRVTNQPQHF
>many|TRBV6-5|TRBJ2-7|TRBD2
TGTGCCAGCAGCCAAGGGAGGGGCGAGCAGTACTTC
CASSQGRGEQYF
>.|TRBV10-3|TRBJ1-5|TRBD1
TGTGCCAGCAAAAATGACAGGGTCTTGAGTGATCAGCCCCAGCATTTT
CASKNDRVLSDQPQHF
>.|TRBV5-4|TRBJ1-2|.
TGTGCCAGCAGCCCCCCCACAGTCGTCTATGGCTACACCTTC
CASSPPTVVYGYTF
>few|TRBV5-1|TRBJ2-2|.
TGCGCCAGCAGCTTGGACAGGAATGCAGCCGGGGAGCTGTTTTTT
CASSLDRNAAGELFF